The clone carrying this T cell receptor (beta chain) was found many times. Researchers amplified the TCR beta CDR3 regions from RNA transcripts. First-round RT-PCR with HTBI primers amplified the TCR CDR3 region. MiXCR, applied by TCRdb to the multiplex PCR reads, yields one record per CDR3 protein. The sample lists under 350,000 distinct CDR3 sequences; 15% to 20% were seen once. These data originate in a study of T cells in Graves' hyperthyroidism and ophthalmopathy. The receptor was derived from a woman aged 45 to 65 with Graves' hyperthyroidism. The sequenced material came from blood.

This CDR3 is CASSYSGSRITNQPQHF. CDR3 bases: TGTGCCAGCAGTTACAGCGGCAGCCGAATCACCAATCAGCCCCAGCATTTT. The chain uses TRBV6-1 and TRBJ1-5; D gene unclear. Germline V gene lookup returns CDR1 MNHNS and CDR2 SASEGT. The CDR3 runs 17 residues. Trimming removed 5 bases from V and 3 bases from J, with 20 bases in between.